Listed below are T cell receptor beta chains from one sample, sequenced in a study of T cell responses to AZD1222 COVID-19 vaccine. Generated by immunoSEQ multiplex PCR, the TCRdb table keeps only in-frame clones and is missing some. The table records 150,000 to 200,000 clones, roughly 86% of them present only once. The source was peripheral blood, collected on day 0 of AZD1222 vaccination. All receptors come from an adult in good health. Each CDR3 is given with its conserved first and last residue. Fields, in order: V gene, J gene, D gene, clone size, CDR3 protein, CDR3 DNA. The D gene is left open where the match is weak. Some rows have no size entry. The others give once, few or many, or a class for an expanded clone.

V: TRBV12-3/TRBV12-4; J: TRBJ1-3; D: TRBD1; size: NA; CDR3: CASTDRGNTIYF; DNA: TGTGCCAGCACGGACAGGGGAAACACCATATATTTT
V: TRBV7-9; J: TRBJ1-3; D: TRBD1; size: NA; CDR3: CASSQQGEGNTIYF; DNA: TGTGCCAGCAGCCAACAGGGGGAAGGGAACACCATATATTTT
V: TRBV7-2; J: TRBJ1-5; D: TRBD1; size: NA; CDR3: CASSQVRGDHQPQHF; DNA: TGTGCCAGCAGCCAGGTCAGGGGGGATCATCAGCCCCAGCATTTT
V: TRBV10-3; J: TRBJ2-3; D: NA; size: NA; CDR3: CAISLGRASTDTQYF; DNA: TGTGCCATCAGCCTGGGTCGGGCAAGCACAGATACGCAGTATTTT
V: TRBV2; J: TRBJ1-5; D: TRBD1; size: NA; CDR3: CASSLRQGDQPQHF; DNA: TGTGCCAGCAGCTTAAGACAGGGAGATCAGCCCCAGCATTTT
V: TRBV27; J: TRBJ1-4; D: TRBD1; size: NA; CDR3: CASSSQVQGLEKLFF; DNA: TGTGCCAGCAGTTCACAGGTACAGGGGCTCGAAAAACTGTTTTTT
V: TRBV28; J: TRBJ1-6; D: NA; size: NA; CDR3: CASTLSSYNSPLHF; DNA: TGTGCCAGCACCCTTAGCTCCTATAATTCACCCCTCCACTTT
V: TRBV28; J: TRBJ1-2; D: NA; size: NA; CDR3: CASSLEGLGLHGYTF; DNA: TGTGCCAGCAGTTTGGAGGGACTAGGTTTACATGGCTACACCTTC
V: TRBV13; J: TRBJ2-3; D: NA; size: NA; CDR3: CASRSGARTDTQYF; DNA: TGTGCCAGCAGATCGGGGGCCCGCACAGATACGCAGTATTTT
V: TRBV30; J: TRBJ1-5; D: TRBD1; size: NA; CDR3: CAWSVPDRTGQPQHF; DNA: TGTGCCTGGAGTGTACCGGACCGGACAGGTCAGCCCCAGCATTTT
V: TRBV5-4; J: TRBJ2-3; D: NA; size: NA; CDR3: CASSWQTDTQYF; DNA: TGTGCCAGCAGCTGGCAAACGGATACGCAGTATTTT
V: TRBV5-1; J: TRBJ2-3; D: NA; size: few; CDR3: CASSLELYRDLSTDTQYF; DNA: TGCGCCAGCAGCTTAGAGCTCTACCGGGACCTTAGCACAGATACGCAGTATTTT
V: TRBV19; J: TRBJ2-2; D: NA; size: NA; CDR3: CASSMRRNTGELFF; DNA: TGTGCCAGTAGTATGAGGAGGAACACCGGGGAGCTGTTTTTT
V: TRBV14; J: TRBJ2-1; D: TRBD2; size: once; CDR3: CASSQRVLAGSNNEQFF; DNA: TGTGCCAGCAGCCAAAGGGTACTAGCGGGGTCCAACAATGAGCAGTTCTTC
V: TRBV10-3; J: TRBJ1-1; D: TRBD1; size: NA; CDR3: CAIRSTGAGLMDTEAFF; DNA: TGTGCCATCAGATCTACAGGGGCTGGGTTGATGGACACTGAAGCTTTCTTT
V: TRBV29-1; J: TRBJ1-1; D: NA; size: NA; CDR3: CSVDKGNTEAFF; DNA: TGCAGCGTTGATAAGGGGAACACTGAAGCTTTCTTT
V: TRBV6-5; J: TRBJ2-3; D: NA; size: NA; CDR3: CASSYSIAKGQYF; DNA: TGTGCCAGCAGTTACTCGATAGCCAAGGGGCAGTATTTT
V: TRBV2; J: TRBJ2-2; D: TRBD2; size: NA; CDR3: CASSDVGGHTGELFF; DNA: TGTGCCAGCAGTGATGTGGGAGGGCACACCGGGGAGCTGTTTTTT
V: TRBV5-1; J: TRBJ2-1; D: NA; size: NA; CDR3: CASSFDREQFF; DNA: TGCGCCAGCAGCTTTGACAGGGAGCAGTTCTTC
V: TRBV7-2; J: TRBJ2-7; D: TRBD1; size: NA; CDR3: CASSLGWTGGYEQYF; DNA: TGTGCCAGCAGCTTAGGATGGACAGGGGGCTACGAGCAGTACTTC
V: TRBV7-9; J: TRBJ2-1; D: NA; size: NA; CDR3: CASSSQIQGGVWDEQFF; DNA: TGTGCCAGCAGCTCCCAGATCCAAGGGGGAGTCTGGGATGAGCAGTTCTTC
V: TRBV4-3; J: TRBJ2-2; D: NA; size: NA; CDR3: CASSQSVGTGELFF; DNA: TGCGCCAGCAGCCAAAGTGTGGGCACCGGGGAGCTGTTTTTT
V: TRBV5-6; J: TRBJ2-7; D: NA; size: NA; CDR3: CASSLQGPYDEQYF; DNA: TGTGCCAGCAGCTTGCAGGGCCCCTACGACGAGCAGTACTTC
V: TRBV7-9; J: TRBJ2-5; D: NA; size: NA; CDR3: CASSMPQGGQETQYF; DNA: TGTGCCAGCAGCATGCCCCAGGGGGGCCAAGAGACCCAGTACTTC
V: TRBV11-2; J: TRBJ1-4; D: TRBD1; size: once; CDR3: CASSWSGQNEKLFF; DNA: TGTGCCAGCAGCTGGTCGGGACAGAATGAAAAACTGTTTTTT
V: TRBV27; J: TRBJ2-2; D: NA; size: NA; CDR3: CASRDLAPEGGELFF; DNA: TGTGCCAGCAGGGATCTCGCCCCCGAAGGCGGGGAGCTGTTTTTT
V: TRBV3-1/TRBV3-2; J: TRBJ1-2; D: NA; size: NA; CDR3: CASSQDATNYGYTF; DNA: TGTGCCAGCAGCCAAGATGCAACTAACTATGGCTACACCTTC
V: TRBV3-1/TRBV3-2; J: TRBJ2-1; D: TRBD1; size: NA; CDR3: CASSPTTGAYNEQFF; DNA: TGTGCCAGCAGCCCTACGACAGGGGCCTACAATGAGCAGTTCTTC
V: TRBV7-2; J: TRBJ1-2; D: NA; size: NA; CDR3: CASSLPTGSYGYGYTF; DNA: TGTGCCAGCAGCCTGCCTACAGGGAGTTATGGCTATGGCTACACCTTC
V: TRBV28; J: TRBJ1-5; D: NA; size: NA; CDR3: CASSPPIRPQHF; DNA: TGTGCCAGCAGCCCACCGATTCGGCCCCAGCATTTT
V: TRBV4-3; J: TRBJ1-2; D: TRBD1; size: NA; CDR3: CASSQDGVTGGYGYTF; DNA: TGCGCCAGCAGCCAAGATGGGGTGACAGGGGGCTATGGCTACACCTTC
V: TRBV30; J: TRBJ2-1; D: TRBD1; size: NA; CDR3: CAYRTGTVYNEQFF; DNA: TGTGCCTACCGTACCGGGACAGTCTACAATGAGCAGTTCTTC
V: TRBV2; J: TRBJ1-2; D: TRBD1; size: few; CDR3: CASSDHLAGGLSGYTF; DNA: TGTGCCAGCAGTGATCACCTAGCAGGGGGCCTCTCCGGCTACACCTTC
V: TRBV5-1; J: TRBJ1-5; D: NA; size: NA; CDR3: CASSLGGWIGNQPQHF; DNA: TGCGCCAGCAGCTTGGGAGGTTGGATCGGCAATCAGCCCCAGCATTTT
V: TRBV6-5; J: TRBJ2-7; D: NA; size: NA; CDR3: CASSRTASSYEQYF; DNA: TGTGCCAGCAGCCGGACCGCGAGCTCCTACGAGCAGTACTTC
V: TRBV14; J: TRBJ1-1; D: NA; size: NA; CDR3: CASSQSQIEAFF; DNA: TGTGCCAGCAGCCAATCACAGATCGAAGCTTTCTTT
V: TRBV28; J: TRBJ1-1; D: NA; size: NA; CDR3: CASSFLGGMNTEAFF; DNA: TGTGCCAGCAGCTTTCTGGGGGGGATGAACACTGAAGCTTTCTTT
V: TRBV20-1; J: TRBJ1-3; D: NA; size: NA; CDR3: CSASQGSGNTIYF; DNA: TGCAGTGCTAGTCAGGGCTCTGGAAACACCATATATTTT
V: TRBV19; J: TRBJ1-4; D: NA; size: NA; CDR3: CASKNRNRSGKLFF; DNA: TGTGCCAGTAAAAACAGGAATCGGTCTGGAAAACTGTTTTTT
V: TRBV29-1; J: TRBJ1-2; D: NA; size: NA; CDR3: CSVENSSGYGYTF; DNA: TGCAGCGTTGAAAACAGCTCAGGCTATGGCTACACCTTC
V: TRBV2; J: TRBJ1-2; D: TRBD1; size: NA; CDR3: CAGRGPNYGYTF; DNA: TGTGCCGGGAGGGGGCCGAACTATGGCTACACCTTC
V: TRBV4-3; J: TRBJ2-1; D: TRBD2; size: NA; CDR3: CASSQDYGVAGVNEQFF; DNA: TGCGCCAGCAGCCAAGACTACGGAGTAGCGGGAGTCAATGAGCAGTTCTTC
V: TRBV6-6; J: TRBJ2-3; D: TRBD2; size: once; CDR3: CASSLSPGTSGVRTDTQYF; DNA: TGTGCCAGCAGTCTATCACCCGGGACTAGCGGGGTCCGCACAGATACGCAGTATTTT
V: TRBV7-8; J: TRBJ2-7; D: NA; size: NA; CDR3: CASSLGAGSSYEQYF; DNA: TGTGCCAGCAGCTTAGGAGCAGGGAGTAGCTACGAGCAGTACTTC
V: TRBV28; J: TRBJ1-5; D: TRBD1; size: NA; CDR3: CASSAGGSNQPQHF; DNA: TGTGCCAGTTCTGCAGGGGGAAGCAATCAGCCCCAGCATTTT
V: TRBV6-1; J: TRBJ1-5; D: NA; size: many; CDR3: CASSEGGGNQPQHF; DNA: TGTGCCAGCAGTGAGGGGGGCGGCAATCAGCCCCAGCATTTT
V: TRBV5-5; J: TRBJ2-3; D: TRBD2; size: NA; CDR3: CASALAGAAWGDTQYF; DNA: TGTGCCAGCGCACTAGCGGGGGCCGCATGGGGGGATACGCAGTATTTT
V: TRBV7-6; J: TRBJ2-1; D: TRBD1; size: NA; CDR3: CASSLNPYRGGSYNEQFF; DNA: TGTGCCAGCAGCTTGAACCCATACAGGGGTGGCTCCTACAATGAGCAGTTCTTC